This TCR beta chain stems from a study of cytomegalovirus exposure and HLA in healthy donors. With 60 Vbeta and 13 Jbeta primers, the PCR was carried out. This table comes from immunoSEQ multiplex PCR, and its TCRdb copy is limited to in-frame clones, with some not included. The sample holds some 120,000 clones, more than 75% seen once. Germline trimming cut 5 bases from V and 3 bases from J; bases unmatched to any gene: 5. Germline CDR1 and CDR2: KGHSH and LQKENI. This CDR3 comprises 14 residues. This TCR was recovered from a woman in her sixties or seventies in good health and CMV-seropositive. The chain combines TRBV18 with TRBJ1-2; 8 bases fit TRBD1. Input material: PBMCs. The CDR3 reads CASSTQGVDYGYTF. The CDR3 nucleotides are TGTGCCAGCTCAACACAGGGGGTCGACTATGGCTACACCTTC.